This TCR beta chain is from a study of human T cells and chemical hapten exposure. This clonotype has just a few counts. Antigen: not known. Using its own MiXCR run on the RACE reads, TCRdb lists one record per CDR3 protein. The repertoire holds 55,000 to 75,000 distinct CDR3 sequences, with approximately 6.1% as singletons. Time point: healthy volunteer bleed at 6 weeks. The template was total RNA from unfractionated whole blood. Study findings and constraints: TCRs at high frequency, those above 1 in 1000, did not change with DPC sensitization.

CDR3 size: 16 residues. Trimming removed 0 bases from V and 4 bases from J, with 16 bases in between. The germline V gene encodes CDR1 SGHRS and CDR2 YFSETQ. The V call is TRBV5-1, the J call TRBJ1-1, with TRBD1 as a possible D gene (6 bases). Sequencing was done on a sample of whole blood. This TCR derives from a female donor in good health. Some clones in this sample may be carry-over from other donors' samples. CDR3 coding DNA: TGCGCCAGCAGCTTGGTCCTAGGGGGGCGCGGCACTGAAGCTTTCTTT. As protein: CASSLVLGGRGTEAFF.